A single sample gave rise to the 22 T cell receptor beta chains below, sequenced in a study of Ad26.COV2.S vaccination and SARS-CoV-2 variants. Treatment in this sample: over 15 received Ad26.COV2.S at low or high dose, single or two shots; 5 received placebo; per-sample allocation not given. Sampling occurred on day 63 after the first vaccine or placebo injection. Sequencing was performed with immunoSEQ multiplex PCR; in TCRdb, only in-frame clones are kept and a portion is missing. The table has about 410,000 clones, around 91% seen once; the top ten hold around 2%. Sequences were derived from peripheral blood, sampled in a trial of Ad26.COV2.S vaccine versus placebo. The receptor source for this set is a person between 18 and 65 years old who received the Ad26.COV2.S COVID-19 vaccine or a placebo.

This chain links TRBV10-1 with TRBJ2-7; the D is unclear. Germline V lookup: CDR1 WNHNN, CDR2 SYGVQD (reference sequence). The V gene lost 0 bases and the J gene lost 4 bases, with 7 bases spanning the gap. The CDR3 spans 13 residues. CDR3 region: CASSESREYEQYF. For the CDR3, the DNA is TGCGCCAGCAGTGAGTCTCGTGAATACGAGCAGTACTTC.

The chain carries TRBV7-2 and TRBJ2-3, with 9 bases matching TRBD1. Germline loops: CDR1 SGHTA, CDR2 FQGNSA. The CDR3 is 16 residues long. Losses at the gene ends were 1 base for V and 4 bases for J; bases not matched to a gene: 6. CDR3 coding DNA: TGTGCCAGCAGCTTAGGGGGTGGACAGGGGTCAGATACGCAGTATTTT. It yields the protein CASSLGGGQGSDTQYF.

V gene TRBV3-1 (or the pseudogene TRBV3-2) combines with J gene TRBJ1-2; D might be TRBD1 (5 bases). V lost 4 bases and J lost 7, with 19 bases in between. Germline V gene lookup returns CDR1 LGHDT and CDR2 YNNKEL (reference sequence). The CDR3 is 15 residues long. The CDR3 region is CASSPPRGGMAGYTF. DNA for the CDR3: TGTGCCAGCAGCCCCCCCCGCGGGGGGATGGCTGGCTACACCTTC.

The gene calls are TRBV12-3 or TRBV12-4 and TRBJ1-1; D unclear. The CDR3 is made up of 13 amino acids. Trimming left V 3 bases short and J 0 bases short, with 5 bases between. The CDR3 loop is CASSFAMNTEAFF. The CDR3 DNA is TGTGCCAGCAGTTTCGCTATGAACACTGAAGCTTTCTTT.

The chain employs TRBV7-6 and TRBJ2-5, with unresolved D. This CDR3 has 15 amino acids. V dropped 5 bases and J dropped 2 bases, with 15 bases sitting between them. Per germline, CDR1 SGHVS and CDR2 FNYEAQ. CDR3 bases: TGTGCCAGCAGCGCCGTAGGTGGGGTTCAAGAGACCCAGTACTTC. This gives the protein CASSAVGGVQETQYF.

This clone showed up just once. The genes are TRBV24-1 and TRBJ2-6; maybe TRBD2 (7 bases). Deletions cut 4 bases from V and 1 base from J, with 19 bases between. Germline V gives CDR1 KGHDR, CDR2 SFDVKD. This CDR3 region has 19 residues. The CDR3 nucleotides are TGTGCCACCAGTGACCCCACCCCGGGGGGCCAATCTGGGGCCAACGTCCTGACTTTC. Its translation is CATSDPTPGGQSGANVLTF.

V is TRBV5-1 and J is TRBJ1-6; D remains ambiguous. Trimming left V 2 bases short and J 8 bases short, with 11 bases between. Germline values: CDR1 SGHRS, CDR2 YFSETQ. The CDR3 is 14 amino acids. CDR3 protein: CASSFEAADSPLHF. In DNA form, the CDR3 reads TGCGCCAGCAGCTTCGAGGCGGCTGATTCACCCCTCCACTTT.

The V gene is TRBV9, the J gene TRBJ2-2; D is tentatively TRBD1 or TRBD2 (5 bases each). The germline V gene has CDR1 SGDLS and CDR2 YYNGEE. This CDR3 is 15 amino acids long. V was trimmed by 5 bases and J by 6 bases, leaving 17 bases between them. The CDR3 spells CASSTTASGAGELFF. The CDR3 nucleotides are TGTGCCAGCAGTACGACAGCTTCCGGGGCCGGGGAGCTGTTTTTT.

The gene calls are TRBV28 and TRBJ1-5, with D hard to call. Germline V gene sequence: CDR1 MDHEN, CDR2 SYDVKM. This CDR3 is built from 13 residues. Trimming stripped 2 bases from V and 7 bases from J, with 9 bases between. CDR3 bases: TGTGCCAGCAGTTTAGTGGCGGGACAGCCCCAGCATTTT. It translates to CASSLVAGQPQHF.

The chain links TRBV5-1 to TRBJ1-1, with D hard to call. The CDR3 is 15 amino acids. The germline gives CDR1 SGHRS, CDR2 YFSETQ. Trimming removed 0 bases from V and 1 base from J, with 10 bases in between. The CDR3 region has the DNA TGCGCCAGCAGCTTGGATGGCATTTCGAACACTGAAGCTTTCTTT. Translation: CASSLDGISNTEAFF.

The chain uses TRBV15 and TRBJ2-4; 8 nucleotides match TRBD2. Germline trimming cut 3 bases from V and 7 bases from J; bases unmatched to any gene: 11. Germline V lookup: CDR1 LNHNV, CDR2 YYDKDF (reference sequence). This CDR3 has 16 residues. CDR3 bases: TGTGCCACCAGCAGCAACGCCGGGACTAGGGGTAACATTCAGTACTTC. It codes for CATSSNAGTRGNIQYF.

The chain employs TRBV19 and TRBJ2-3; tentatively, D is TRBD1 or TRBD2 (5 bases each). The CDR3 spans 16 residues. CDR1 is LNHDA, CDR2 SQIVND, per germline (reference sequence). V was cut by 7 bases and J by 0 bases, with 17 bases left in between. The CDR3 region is CASKLSGRQSTDTQYF. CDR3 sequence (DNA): TGTGCCAGTAAACTTTCGGGACGGCAAAGCACAGATACGCAGTATTTT.

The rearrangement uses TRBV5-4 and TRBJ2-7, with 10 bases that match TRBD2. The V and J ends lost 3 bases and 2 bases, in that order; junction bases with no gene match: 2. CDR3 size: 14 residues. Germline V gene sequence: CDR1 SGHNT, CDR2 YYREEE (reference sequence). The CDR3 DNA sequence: TGTGCCAGCAGCTCGGGACTAGCGCCCTACGAGCAGTACTTC. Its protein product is CASSSGLAPYEQYF. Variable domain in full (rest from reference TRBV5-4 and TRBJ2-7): ETGVTQSPTHLIKTRGQQVTLRCSSQSGHNTVSWYQQALGQGPQFIFQYYREEENGRGNFPPRFSGLQFPNYSSELNVNALELDDSALYLCASSSGLAPYEQYFGPGTRLTVT.

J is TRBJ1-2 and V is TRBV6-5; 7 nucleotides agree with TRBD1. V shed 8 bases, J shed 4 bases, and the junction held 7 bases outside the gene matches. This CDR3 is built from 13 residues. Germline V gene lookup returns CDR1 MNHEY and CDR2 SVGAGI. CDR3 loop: CASSSQGSYGYTF. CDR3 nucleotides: TGTGCCAGCTCCTCACAGGGGTCCTATGGCTACACCTTC.

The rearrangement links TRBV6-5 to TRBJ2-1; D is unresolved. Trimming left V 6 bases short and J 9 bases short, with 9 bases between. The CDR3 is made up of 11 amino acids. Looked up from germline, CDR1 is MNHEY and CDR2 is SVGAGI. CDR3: CASRLETEQFF. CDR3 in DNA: TGTGCCAGCAGGCTAGAGACTGAGCAGTTCTTC.

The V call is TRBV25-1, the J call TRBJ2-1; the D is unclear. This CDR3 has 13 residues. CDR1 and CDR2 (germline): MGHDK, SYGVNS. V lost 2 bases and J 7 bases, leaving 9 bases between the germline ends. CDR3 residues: CASSEPNMNEQFF. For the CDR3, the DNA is TGTGCCAGCAGTGAACCCAACATGAATGAGCAGTTCTTC.

CDR3 sequence: CASSLGAGATTEAFF. In nucleotides, the CDR3 is TGTGCCAGCAGCTTAGGCGCAGGGGCGACGACTGAAGCTTTCTTT. The genes are TRBV11-3 and TRBJ1-1; D is possibly TRBD1 (6 bases). The CDR3 runs to 15 residues. With 1 base removed from V and 5 bases from J, the gap between germline ends came to 14 bases. In germline, CDR1 is SGHNT, CDR2 YENEEA.

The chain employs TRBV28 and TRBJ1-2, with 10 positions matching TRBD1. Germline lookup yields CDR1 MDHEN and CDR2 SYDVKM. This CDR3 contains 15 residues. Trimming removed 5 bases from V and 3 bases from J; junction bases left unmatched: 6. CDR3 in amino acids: CASSVPTGGDYGYTF. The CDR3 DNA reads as TGTGCCAGCAGTGTCCCGACAGGGGGCGACTATGGCTACACCTTC.

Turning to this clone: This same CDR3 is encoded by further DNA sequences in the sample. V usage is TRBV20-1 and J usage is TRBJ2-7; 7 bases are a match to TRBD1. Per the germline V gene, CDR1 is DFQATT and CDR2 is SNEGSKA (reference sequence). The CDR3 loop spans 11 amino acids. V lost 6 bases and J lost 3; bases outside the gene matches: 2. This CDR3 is CSAGTDYEQYF. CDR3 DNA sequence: TGCAGTGCCGGGACAGACTACGAGCAGTACTTC.

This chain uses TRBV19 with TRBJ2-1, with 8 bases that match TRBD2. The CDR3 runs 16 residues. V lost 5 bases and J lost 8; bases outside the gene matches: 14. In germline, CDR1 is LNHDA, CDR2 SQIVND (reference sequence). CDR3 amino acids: CASSGFVAGKGDEQFF. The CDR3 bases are TGTGCCAGTAGTGGGTTCGTAGCGGGAAAAGGGGATGAGCAGTTCTTC.

The CDR3 region is CASSPDRGSFYEQYF. The CDR3 coding sequence is TGCGCCAGCAGCCCGGACAGGGGGTCCTTCTACGAGCAGTACTTC. The V and J genes are TRBV4-1 and TRBJ2-7; 10 positions match TRBD1. The CDR3 length is 15 residues. Germline CDR1 reads MGHRA; CDR2 reads YSYEKL. Trimming removed 4 bases from V and 3 bases from J; junction bases left unmatched: 6.

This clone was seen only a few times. The CDR3 protein is CASSRVRDQPQHF. DNA of the CDR3: TGTGCCAGCAGTAGGGTGCGCGATCAGCCCCAGCATTTT. This chain links TRBV27 with TRBJ1-5, with D uncertain. Germline V gene sequence: CDR1 MNHEY, CDR2 SMNVEV (reference sequence). The CDR3 is made up of 13 amino acids. V gave up 5 bases and J gave up 5 bases, with 10 bases separating them.